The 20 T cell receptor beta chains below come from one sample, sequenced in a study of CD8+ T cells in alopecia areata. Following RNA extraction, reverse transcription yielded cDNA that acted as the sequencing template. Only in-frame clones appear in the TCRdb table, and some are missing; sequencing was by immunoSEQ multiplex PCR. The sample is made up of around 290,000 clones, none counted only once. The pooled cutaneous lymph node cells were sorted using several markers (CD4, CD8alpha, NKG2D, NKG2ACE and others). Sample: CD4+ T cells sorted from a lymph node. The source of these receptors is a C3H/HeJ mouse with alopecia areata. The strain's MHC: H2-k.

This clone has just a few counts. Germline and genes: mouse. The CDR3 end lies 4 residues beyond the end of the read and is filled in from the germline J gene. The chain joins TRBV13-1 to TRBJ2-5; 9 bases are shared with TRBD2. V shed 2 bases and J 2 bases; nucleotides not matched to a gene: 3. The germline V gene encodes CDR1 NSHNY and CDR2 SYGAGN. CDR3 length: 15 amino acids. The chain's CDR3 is CASSETGGGQDTQYF. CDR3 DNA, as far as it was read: TGTGCCAGCAGTGAGACTGGGGGTGGCCAAGAC.

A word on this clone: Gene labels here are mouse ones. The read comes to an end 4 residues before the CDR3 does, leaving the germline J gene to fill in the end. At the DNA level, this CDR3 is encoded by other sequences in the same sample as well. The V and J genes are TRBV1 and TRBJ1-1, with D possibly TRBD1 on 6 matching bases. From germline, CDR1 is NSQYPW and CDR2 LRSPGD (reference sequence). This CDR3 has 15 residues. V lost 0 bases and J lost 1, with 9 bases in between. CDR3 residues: CTCSADPRGNTEVFF. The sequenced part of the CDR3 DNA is TGCACCTGCAGTGCAGATCCCAGGGGGAACACA.

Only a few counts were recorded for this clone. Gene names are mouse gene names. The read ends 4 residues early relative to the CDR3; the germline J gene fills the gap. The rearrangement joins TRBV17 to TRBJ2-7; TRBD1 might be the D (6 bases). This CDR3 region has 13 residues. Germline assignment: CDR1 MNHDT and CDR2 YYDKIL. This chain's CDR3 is CASSRYAGDEQYF. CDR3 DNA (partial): TGTGCTAGCAGTAGATATGCAGGGGAT. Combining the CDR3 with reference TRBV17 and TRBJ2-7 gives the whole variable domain DTTVKQNPRYKLARVGKPVNLICSQTMNHDTMYWYQKKPNQAPKLLLFYYDKILNREADTFEKFQSSRPNNSFCSLYIGSAGLEYSAMYLCASSRYAGDEQYFGPGTRLTVL.

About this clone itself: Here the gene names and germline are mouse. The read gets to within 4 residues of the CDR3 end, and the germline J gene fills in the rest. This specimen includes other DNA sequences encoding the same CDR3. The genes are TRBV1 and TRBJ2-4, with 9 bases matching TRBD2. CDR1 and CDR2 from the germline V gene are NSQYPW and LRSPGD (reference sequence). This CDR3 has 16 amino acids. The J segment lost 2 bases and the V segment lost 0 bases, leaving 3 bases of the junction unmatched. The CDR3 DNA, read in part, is TGCACCTGCAGTGCAGACTGGGGGGGGAATCAAAAC. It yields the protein CTCSADWGGNQN. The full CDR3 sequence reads CTCSADWGGNQNTLYF.

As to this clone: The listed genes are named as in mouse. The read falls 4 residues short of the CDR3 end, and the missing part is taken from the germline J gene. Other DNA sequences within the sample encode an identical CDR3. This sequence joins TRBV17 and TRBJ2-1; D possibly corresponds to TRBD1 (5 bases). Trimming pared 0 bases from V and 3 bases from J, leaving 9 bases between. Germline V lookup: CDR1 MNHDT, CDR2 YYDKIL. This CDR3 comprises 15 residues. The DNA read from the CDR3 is TGTGCTAGCAGTAGAGATCCCGACAGCTATGCT. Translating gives CASSRDPDSYA. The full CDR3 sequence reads CASSRDPDSYAEQFF.

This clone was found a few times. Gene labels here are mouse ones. CDR3 bases read: TGTGCCAGCAGTCTCGACAGGGGGCTTAATTCGCCC. Encoded protein: CASSLDRGLNSP. The full CDR3 sequence reads CASSLDRGLNSPLYF. The gene calls are TRBV13-1 and TRBJ1-6, with 10 bases that match TRBD1. The read gets to within 3 residues of the CDR3 end, and the germline J gene fills in the rest. TRBJ1-6 is reported as an ORF; its role is uncertain. V was clipped by 4 bases and J by 6 bases; unmatched bases: 4. Germline loops: CDR1 NSHNY, CDR2 SYGAGN. This CDR3 contains 15 residues.

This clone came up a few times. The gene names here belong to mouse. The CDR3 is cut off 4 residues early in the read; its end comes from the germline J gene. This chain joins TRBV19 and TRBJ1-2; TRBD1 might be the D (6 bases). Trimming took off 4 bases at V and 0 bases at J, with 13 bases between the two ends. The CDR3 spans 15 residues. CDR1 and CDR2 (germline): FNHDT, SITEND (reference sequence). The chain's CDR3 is CASSPQGRANSDYTF. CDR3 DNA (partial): TGTGCCAGCAGTCCTCAGGGGAGGGCAAACTCC.

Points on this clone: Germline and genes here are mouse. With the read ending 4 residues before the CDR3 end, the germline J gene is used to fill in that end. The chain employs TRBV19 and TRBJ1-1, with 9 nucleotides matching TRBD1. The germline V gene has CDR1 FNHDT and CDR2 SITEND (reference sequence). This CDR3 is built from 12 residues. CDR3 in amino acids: CASRRTGVEVFF. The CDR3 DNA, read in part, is TGTGCCAGCAGGAGGACAGGGGTA.

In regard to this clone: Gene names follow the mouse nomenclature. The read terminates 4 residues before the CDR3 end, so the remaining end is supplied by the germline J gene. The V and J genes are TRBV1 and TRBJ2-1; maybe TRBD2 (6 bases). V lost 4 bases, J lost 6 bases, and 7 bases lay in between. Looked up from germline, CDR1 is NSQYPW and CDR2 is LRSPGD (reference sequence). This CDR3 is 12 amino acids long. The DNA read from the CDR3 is TGCACCTGCAGTGGGACTGTTGCT. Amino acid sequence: CTCSGTVA. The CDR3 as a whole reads CTCSGTVAEQFF.

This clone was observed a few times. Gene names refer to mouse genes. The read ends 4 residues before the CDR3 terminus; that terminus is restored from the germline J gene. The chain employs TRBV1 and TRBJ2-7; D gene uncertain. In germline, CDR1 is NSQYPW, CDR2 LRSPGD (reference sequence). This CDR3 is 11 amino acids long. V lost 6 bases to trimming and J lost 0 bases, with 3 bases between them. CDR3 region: CTCRSSYEQYF. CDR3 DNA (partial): TGCACCTGCAGAAGCTCCTAT. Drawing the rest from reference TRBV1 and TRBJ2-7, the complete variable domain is VTLLEQNPRWRLVPRGQAVNLRCILKNSQYPWMSWYQQDLQKQLQWLFTLRSPGDKEVKSLPGADYLATRVTDTELRLQVANMSQGRTLYCTCRSSYEQYFGPGTRLTVL.

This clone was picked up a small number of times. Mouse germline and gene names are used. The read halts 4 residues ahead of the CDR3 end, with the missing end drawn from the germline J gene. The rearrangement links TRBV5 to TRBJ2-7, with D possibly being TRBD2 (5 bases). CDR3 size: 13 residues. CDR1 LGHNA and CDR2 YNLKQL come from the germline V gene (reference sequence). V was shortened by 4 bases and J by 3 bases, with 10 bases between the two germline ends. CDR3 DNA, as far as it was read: TGTGCCAGCAGCCCATCGACTGACTAT. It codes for CASSPSTDY. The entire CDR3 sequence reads CASSPSTDYEQYF.

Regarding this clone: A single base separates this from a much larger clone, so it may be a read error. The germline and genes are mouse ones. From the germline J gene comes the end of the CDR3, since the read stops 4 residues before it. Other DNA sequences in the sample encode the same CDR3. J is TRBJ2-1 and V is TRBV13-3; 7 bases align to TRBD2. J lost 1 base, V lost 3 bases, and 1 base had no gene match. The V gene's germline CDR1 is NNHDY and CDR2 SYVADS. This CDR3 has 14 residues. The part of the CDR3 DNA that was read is TGTGCCAGCAGTGGCTGGGGGAACTATGCT. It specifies CASSGWGNYA. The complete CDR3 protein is CASSGWGNYAEQFF.

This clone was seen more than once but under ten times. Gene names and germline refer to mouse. The CDR3 DNA, read in part, is TGTGCCAGCAACCGGGACTGGGGGGGCTATGCT. The encoded protein is CASNRDWGGYA. In full, the CDR3 reads CASNRDWGGYAEQFF. J is TRBJ2-1 and V is TRBV13-1, with 13 bases fitting TRBD2. The CDR3 end is not reached by the read, which stops 4 residues before it; the germline J gene fills it in. CDR3 size: 15 residues. J lost 3 bases, V lost 6 bases, and 3 bases had no gene match. Germline V gene lookup returns CDR1 NSHNY and CDR2 SYGAGN.

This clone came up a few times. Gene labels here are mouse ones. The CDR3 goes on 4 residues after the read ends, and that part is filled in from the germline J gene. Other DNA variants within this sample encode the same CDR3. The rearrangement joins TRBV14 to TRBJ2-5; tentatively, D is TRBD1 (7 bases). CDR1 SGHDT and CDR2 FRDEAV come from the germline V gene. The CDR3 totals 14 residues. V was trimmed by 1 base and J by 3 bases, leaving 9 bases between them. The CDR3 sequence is CASSFPGGQDTQYF. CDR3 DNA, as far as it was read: TGTGCCAGCAGTTTCCCAGGGGGGCAAGAC.

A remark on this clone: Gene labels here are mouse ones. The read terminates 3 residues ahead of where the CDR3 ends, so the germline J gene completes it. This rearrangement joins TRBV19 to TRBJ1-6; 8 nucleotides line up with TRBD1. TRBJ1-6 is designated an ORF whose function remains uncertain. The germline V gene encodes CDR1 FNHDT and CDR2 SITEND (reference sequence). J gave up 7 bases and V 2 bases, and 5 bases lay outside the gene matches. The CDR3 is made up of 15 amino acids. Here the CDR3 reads CASSIAGGWNSPLYF. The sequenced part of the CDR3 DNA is TGTGCCAGCAGTATTGCAGGGGGCTGGAATTCGCCC.

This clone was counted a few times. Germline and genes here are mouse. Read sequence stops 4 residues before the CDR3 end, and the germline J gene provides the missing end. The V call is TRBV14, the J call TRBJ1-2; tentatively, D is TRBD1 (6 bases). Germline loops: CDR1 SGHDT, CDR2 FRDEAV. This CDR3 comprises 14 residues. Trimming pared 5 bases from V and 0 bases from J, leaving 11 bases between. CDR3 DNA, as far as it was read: TGTGCCAGCAGCGTGGGACAAGCAAACTCC. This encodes CASSVGQANS. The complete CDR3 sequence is CASSVGQANSDYTF.

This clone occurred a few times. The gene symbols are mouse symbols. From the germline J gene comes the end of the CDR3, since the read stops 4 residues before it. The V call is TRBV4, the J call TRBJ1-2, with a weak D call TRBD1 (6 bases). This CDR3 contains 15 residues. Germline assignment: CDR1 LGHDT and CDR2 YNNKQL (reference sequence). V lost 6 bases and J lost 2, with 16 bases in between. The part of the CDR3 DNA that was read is TGTGCCAGCAGTCAAAGGGGGGCGCGGAACTCC. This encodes CASSQRGARNS. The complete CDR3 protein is CASSQRGARNSDYTF.

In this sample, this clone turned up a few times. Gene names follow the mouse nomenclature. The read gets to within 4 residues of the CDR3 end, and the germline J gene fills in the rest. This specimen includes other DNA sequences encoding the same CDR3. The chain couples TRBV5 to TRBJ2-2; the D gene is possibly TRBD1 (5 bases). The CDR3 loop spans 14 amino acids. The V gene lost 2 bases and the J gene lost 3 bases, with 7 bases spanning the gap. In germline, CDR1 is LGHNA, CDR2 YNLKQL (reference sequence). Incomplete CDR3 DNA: TGTGCCAGCAGCCAACAGGGATACACCGGG. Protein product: CASSQQGYTG. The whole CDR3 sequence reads CASSQQGYTGQLYF.

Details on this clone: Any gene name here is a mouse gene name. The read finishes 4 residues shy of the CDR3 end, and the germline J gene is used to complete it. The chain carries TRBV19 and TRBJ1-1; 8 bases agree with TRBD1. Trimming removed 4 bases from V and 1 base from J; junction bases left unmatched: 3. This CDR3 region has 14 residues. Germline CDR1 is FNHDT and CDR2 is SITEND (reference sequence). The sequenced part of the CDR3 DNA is TGTGCCAGCAGTCTGGGACAGGAAAACACA. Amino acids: CASSLGQENT. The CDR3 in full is CASSLGQENTEVFF.

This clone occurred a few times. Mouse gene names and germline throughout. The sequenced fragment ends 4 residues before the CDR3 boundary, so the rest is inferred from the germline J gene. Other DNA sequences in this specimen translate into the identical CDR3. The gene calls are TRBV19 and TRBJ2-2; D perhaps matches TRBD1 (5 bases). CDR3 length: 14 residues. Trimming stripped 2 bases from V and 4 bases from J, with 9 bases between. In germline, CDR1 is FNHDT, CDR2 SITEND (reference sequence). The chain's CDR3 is CASSIQGGTGQLYF. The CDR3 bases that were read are TGTGCCAGCAGTATTCAGGGAGGCACCGGG.